The clone carrying this TCR beta chain was detected many times. The CDR3 has 13 residues. The germline V and J ends were trimmed by 1 base and 2 bases, with 5 bases remaining between them. Per germline, CDR1 SEHNR and CDR2 FQNEAQ (reference sequence). This entry is derived from a study of early T cells in non-severe SARS-CoV-2 infection. Tagging with unique molecular identifiers was applied to individual cDNA molecules. TCRdb used MiXCR to reprocess the 5' RACE reads, holding one entry per CDR3 protein. The sample lists fewer than 85,000 distinct CDR3 sequences; 13% to 15% were seen once. This clonotype was sampled from an adult who was a healthcare worker with PCR-confirmed SARS-CoV-2 infection or an uninfected control (not recorded which). The chain is built from TRBV7-9 and TRBJ2-5; D is undetermined. This specimen consisted of whole blood, obtained at baseline. Here the CDR3 DNA reads TGTGCCAGCAGCTTAGAGGATCAAGAGACCCAGTACTTC. It encodes CASSLEDQETQYF.